This TCR beta chain is from a study of cytomegalovirus exposure and HLA in healthy donors (dated 2017 in TCRdb). In the study overall: In an earlier analysis of 587 of the donors, 276 Gb of sequence data and 120 million or so unique TCR beta sequences from approximately 180 million T cells were reported. An early release covering roughly 600 HLA-typed donors comprised 250 to 350 gigabases of sequencing data and roughly 85 million unique TCR sequences. The genetic ancestry cluster associated with self-reported Caucasian donors included over 80% of the 398 genotyped donors. The study aimed to test whether cataloging public T cell receptors could reveal signatures of past pathogen exposure. The T cell repertoires of roughly 660 subjects were profiled by immunosequencing and related to cytomegalovirus serostatus. Besides the first cohort of roughly 640 subjects, a separate validation cohort made up of some 110 different subjects was used. The study combined high-throughput TCR immunosequencing, statistical association of individual TCRs with disease status, and machine learning to predict cytomegalovirus infection status. To study patterns of TCR occurrence, a later analysis re-analyzed previously published TCR beta repertoires from 700 or so donors and added high-resolution HLA genotyping. Rather than using new phenotypic data, the later analysis identified candidate immune exposures from TCR beta sequences and from how often those sequences occurred across donors. An earlier analysis of approximately 580 of the donors used high-throughput TCR beta sequencing to judge whether each TCR beta V gene segment behaved as functional or pseudogenic. Donor age, sex, ethnicity and CMV serostatus were collected together with the repertoire data. In a later genetic analysis, genome-wide SNP genotypes for about three fifths of the roughly 670 donors were used, and that subset was treated as a discovery cohort. Every repertoire in the discovery cohort had been generated on one and the same sequencing platform. HLA typing covered class I and class II loci at four-digit resolution. Typing coverage differed by locus: A, B, C, DRB1 and DQB1 were typed in about 620-640 donors, DQA1 in roughly 510, DPA1 in approximately 600, and DPB1 in 400 to 480. Because of strong linkage in the cohort, five DR-DQ haplotypes were treated as single units for association and clustering. On average, around 240,000 unique TCR beta nucleotide sequences were sequenced per donor among fewer than 500 genotyped donors of the cohort, with 15% to 20% of those sequences being non-productive.

Libraries came from the immunoSEQ multiplex PCR assay. For the multiplex PCR, a mixture combining 60 forward primers for TCR Vbeta segments and 13 reverse primers for TCR Jbeta segments was used. The CDR3 region of rearranged TCR beta genes was amplified from genomic DNA by a multiplex PCR assay. The amplified TCR beta libraries were sequenced on the Illumina HiSeq System as 87-base-pair reads. The paper's processing steps were these. In a later analysis, some 80 million unique TCR beta chains were counted across the roughly 610 repertoires, and roughly 11 million of these chains were shared by at least two donors. Raw reads were error-corrected and collapsed into unique sequences by a nearest-neighbor algorithm in which closely related sequences were merged to remove PCR and sequencing errors. CDR3 sequences were aligned to IMGT reference sequences to assign V, D and J gene segments. For a sequence to be retained, at least a six-nucleotide match to both a V gene segment and a J gene segment was required. A rearrangement was called productive if the CDR3 had no stop codons and remained in frame with V and J, and every other rearrangement was called non-productive. CDR3 was defined by IMGT convention, running from the second conserved V-encoded cysteine to the conserved J-encoded phenylalanine. The earlier analysis of some 580 of the donors excluded any sequence lacking an unambiguous match to a single V gene segment. An earlier analysis of a few hundred of the donors called V segments functional above 56.7% productive rearrangements and segregating when the between-donor standard deviation exceeded 5%. A statistical classification framework was developed to diagnose cytomegalovirus status using the catalog of TCR beta chain sequences. A later analysis assigned V and J genes by comparing TCR nucleotide sequences with IMGT/GENE-DB human TR gene sequences. Using the TCRdist pipeline, a later analysis assigned CDR3 sequences along with most-parsimonious VDJ recombination scenarios. In a later analysis, each TCR beta chain was defined by its CDR3 amino acid sequence together with its V-gene family, and reads lacking a unique V-gene family were excluded. As a way to deal with suspected cross-contamination and a sequencing artifact, a later analysis dropped 450 to 600 nucleotide sequences that were highly shared and had low generation probability. In a later analysis, a clonal expansion index was calculated for each public chain from normalized within-repertoire ranks of inferred template counts. In a later analysis, generation probabilities were computed using a VDJ recombination model fitted to out-of-frame rearrangements, and the results were checked against IGoR. In a later analysis, TCR-TCR, TCR-HLA and TCR-CMV co-occurrence was scored with hypergeometric tests, and a repertoire-size bias correction was applied to TCR pairs. False discovery rates were estimated in a later analysis by permuting HLA or CMV assignments 20 times. In a later analysis, co-occurring TCRs were grouped using DBSCAN, with TCRdist sequence similarity added in when clustering inside HLA-allele-positive subsets. Repertoires with fewer than 30,000 or more than 120,000 public chains were left out of co-occurrence clustering, as were roughly five repertoires with anomalous nucleotide sharing. TCRdb carries this immuneACCESS record with in-frame sequences only. Its versions omit some clonotypes, under half of them owing to an unresolved V gene in the studies checked, with the rest unexplained. Clonal size and the V and J genes are those of that table, whereas D and trimming came from the DNA. In all, the sample holds 200,000 to 250,000 clones, and about 79% of those were seen once. The ten top clones hold roughly 2% of the sample.

The cohort consisted of 650 to 700 healthy bone marrow donors. All cohort members were sampled while nominally healthy, although unrecorded immune exposures were likely present. The donor was CMV seronegative and was included in the group of a few hundred seronegative cohort members. Every donor gave a peripheral blood sample, and the peripheral blood mononuclear cells from that sample were used for TCR beta sequencing. The Qiagen DNeasy Blood Extraction Kit was used to extract genomic DNA from the blood cell samples. The paper as a whole reports these results and caveats: Because HLA typing was unavailable for some donors at each locus, only the typed subset was used in association tests. For the cohort, immune exposure information was limited to CMV serostatus. Compared with the approximately 720-donor mean, donors in an Asian-associated ancestry cluster had fewer N-insertions in productive TCRs, according to a later genetic analysis. Linkage disequilibrium might explain the correlated functional status among segregating V segments, but an unknown experimental factor could not be ruled out. In a later genetic analysis, a missense DCLRE1C variant was associated with V-gene and J-gene trimming of TCR beta chains, and the association was replicated in an independent cohort. Sequencing depth was assumed to be roughly uniform across donors in the presence/absence analyses, though that assumption may not hold. In a later analysis, TCR association rates were found to vary across HLA loci, with the most associated TCRs seen for DRB1 alleles and the fewest for HLA-C alleles. In a later analysis, HLA-associated TCR beta chains showed more clonal expansion and lower generation probabilities than non-associated chains that were equally common. Most TCR sequences were seen in very few donors, while some public TCRs were found in many individuals. The classifier was reported to diagnose cytomegalovirus status with high specificity and sensitivity in both the original and validation cohorts. The cohort was sequenced for TCR beta chains only, and without alpha or paired-chain data the features that could be detected were limited. Broadly in line with IMGT annotations, most TCR beta V segments showed up in productive rearrangements about 90% or about 30% of the time in an earlier analysis of 587 of the donors. According to a later analysis, parvovirus B19, influenza, CMV and Epstein-Barr virus appeared linked to several top co-occurrence clusters. Because counts were too low, about 18 rarely observed V segments, including chromosome 9 orphons, were excluded from the earlier analysis of several hundred of the donors. According to a later analysis, most CMV-associated TCR beta chains appeared to be HLA-restricted, and the HLA associations seemed to be driven largely by CMV exposure. A later analysis associated 17,000 or so TCR beta sequences with specific HLA alleles at a false discovery rate of 0.05. Some IMGT-functional V segments, including TRBV6-2 and TRBV6-3, could not be told apart with the 87-base-pair reads, so those segments were excluded. Three of the identified cytomegalovirus-associated TCR beta chains were confirmed in vitro to be specific for cytomegalovirus antigens. Strong co-occurrence of HLA alleles, especially DR and DQ, made assigning TCR associations to individual alleles difficult. According to the authors, the approach could potentially be generalized to other disease states and immunological phenotypes. The study gave a list of 150 to 200 TCR beta chains associated with cytomegalovirus. A cluster of highly shared sequence variants was judged likely to be a technical artifact of the sequencing pipeline. A further reported finding was that TCR beta sequences accurately predicted the HLA-A and HLA-B alleles for most subjects in the first cohort.

The CDR3 covers 16 residues, taking in both the cysteine and the phenylalanine. Only the CDR3 region is kept as DNA, spanning 48 bases read in frame from base 1. CDR1 and CDR2, looked up from the germline V gene, are SGHTA and FQGNSA. Trimming takes 0 bases off V and 6 bases off J; junction bases not matched to a gene: 9. In regard to this clone: The antigen it recognizes is unknown. It has no much larger one-base neighbor in the sample; base qualities were not kept.

Sequencing input: PBMCs. The source is a man in his late teens or twenties in good health and CMV-seronegative. The V and J segments used are TRBV7-2 and TRBJ1-2; TRBD1 matches 8 bases in the middle. The CDR3 here reads CASSLALIRTGHGYTF. The DNA is TGTGCCAGCAGCTTAGCCCTGATACGGACAGGGCATGGCTACACCTTC.